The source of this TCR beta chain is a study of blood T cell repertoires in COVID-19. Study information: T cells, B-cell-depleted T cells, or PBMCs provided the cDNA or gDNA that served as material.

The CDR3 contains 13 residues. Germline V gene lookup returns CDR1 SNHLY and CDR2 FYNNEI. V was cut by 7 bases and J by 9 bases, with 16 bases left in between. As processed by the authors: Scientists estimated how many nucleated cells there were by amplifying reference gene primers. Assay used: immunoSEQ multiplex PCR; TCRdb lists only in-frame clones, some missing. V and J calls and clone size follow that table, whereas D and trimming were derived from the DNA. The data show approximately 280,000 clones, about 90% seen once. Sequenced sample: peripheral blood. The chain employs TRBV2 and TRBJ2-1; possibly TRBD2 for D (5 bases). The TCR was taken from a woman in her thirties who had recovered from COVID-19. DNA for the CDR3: TGTGCCAGCAAAAAAGTGGAGGACGGTGAGCAGTTCTTC. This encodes CASKKVEDGEQFF.